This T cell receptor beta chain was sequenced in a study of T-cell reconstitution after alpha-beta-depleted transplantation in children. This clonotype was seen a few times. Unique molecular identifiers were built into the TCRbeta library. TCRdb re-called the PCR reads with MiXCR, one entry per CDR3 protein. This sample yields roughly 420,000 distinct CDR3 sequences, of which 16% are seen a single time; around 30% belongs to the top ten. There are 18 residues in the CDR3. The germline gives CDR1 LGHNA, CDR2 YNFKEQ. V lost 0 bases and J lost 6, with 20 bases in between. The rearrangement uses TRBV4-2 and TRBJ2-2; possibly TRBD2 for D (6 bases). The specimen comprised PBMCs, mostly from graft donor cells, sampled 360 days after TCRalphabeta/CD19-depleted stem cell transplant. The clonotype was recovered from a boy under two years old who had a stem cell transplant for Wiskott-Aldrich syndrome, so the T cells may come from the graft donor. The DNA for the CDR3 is TGTGCCAGCAGCCAAGAGGAGGGTAAAGGGGTGAGGGCCGGGGAGCTGTTTTTT. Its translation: CASSQEEGKGVRAGELFF.